This TCR beta chain comes out of a study of T cells after yellow fever vaccination. Germline assignment: CDR1 SQVTM and CDR2 ANQGSEA. Deletions cut 4 bases from V and 4 bases from J, with 7 bases between. The CDR3 is 11 amino acids. TCRdb ran MiXCR on the 5' RACE reads and lists one entry per CDR3 protein. The sample has about 74,000 distinct CDR3 sequences, around 6.9% seen once. This clonotype was counted a few times. The V call is TRBV29-1, the J call TRBJ1-2; D remains unclear. The TCR sequence derives from a man between 18 and 29 years old who received the YFV17D yellow fever vaccine. Sequences were derived from CD8+ T cells sorted from PBMCs, sampled about 5 days after the first yellow fever vaccination. The CDR3 nucleotides are TGCAGCGTTGTACAGCTCTATGGCTACACCTTC. Translation: CSVVQLYGYTF. The full variable domain, rest sourced from reference TRBV29-1 and TRBJ1-2, is SAVISQKPSRDICQRGTSLTIQCQVDSQVTMMFWYRQQPGQSLTLIATANQGSEATYESGFVIDKFPISRPNLTFSTLTVSNMSPEDSSIYLCSVVQLYGYTFGSGTRLTVV.